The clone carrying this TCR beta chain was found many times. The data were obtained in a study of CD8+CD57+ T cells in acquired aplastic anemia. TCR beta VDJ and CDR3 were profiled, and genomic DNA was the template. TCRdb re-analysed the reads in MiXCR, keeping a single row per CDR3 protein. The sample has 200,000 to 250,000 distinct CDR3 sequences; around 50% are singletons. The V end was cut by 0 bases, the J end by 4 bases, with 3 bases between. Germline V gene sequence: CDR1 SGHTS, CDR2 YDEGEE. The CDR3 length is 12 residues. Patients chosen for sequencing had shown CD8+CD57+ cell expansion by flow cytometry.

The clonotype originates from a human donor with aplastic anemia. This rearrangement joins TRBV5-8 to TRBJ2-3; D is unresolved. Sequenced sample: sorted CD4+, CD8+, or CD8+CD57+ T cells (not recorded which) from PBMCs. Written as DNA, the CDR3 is TGTGCCAGCAGCTTGGAACCAGATACGCAGTATTTT. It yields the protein CASSLEPDTQYF.